This is a list of T cell receptor beta chains from one sample in a study of shared clonotypes between healthy human individuals. Using immunoSEQ multiplex PCR, the repertoire was profiled, and TCRdb retains in-frame clones only, with some absent. The sample lists 500,000 to 550,000 clones, approximately 95% occurring once. Sequences were obtained from naive CD4+ T cells sorted from blood. All receptors come from a woman aged 25 to 45 in good health. The CDR3 runs from the conserved cysteine through the conserved F or W. The order of the fields is D gene, J gene, V gene, CDR3 DNA, CDR3 protein. The D gene is left open where the match is weak.

- | TRBJ2-7 | TRBV7-3 | TGTGCCAGCAGCTTGGAGGGGGGTGGCTCCTACGAGCAGTACTTC | CASSLEGGGSYEQYF
- | TRBJ2-2 | TRBV9 | TGTGCCAGCAGCGTAGAGGGGAACACCGGGGAGCTGTTTTTT | CASSVEGNTGELFF
TRBD2 | TRBJ2-5 | TRBV29-1 | TGCAGCGTGATTCTAGGGGCGCGGGAGCAGTACTTC | CSVILGAREQYF
TRBD2 | TRBJ2-5 | TRBV4-1 | TGCGCCAGCAGCCAAGATCTTCTAGCGGGAGGGAGAAGCCAAGAGACCCAGTACTTC | CASSQDLLAGGRSQETQYF
TRBD1 | TRBJ1-6 | TRBV27 | TGTGCCAGCAGTGGGGACAGGAGGTCACCCCTCCACTTT | CASSGDRRSPLHF
TRBD1 | TRBJ1-5 | TRBV4-1 | TGCGCCAGCAGCCAACTCTGGGGGGGGACAGGCAATCAGCCCCAGCATTTT | CASSQLWGGTGNQPQHF
TRBD1 | TRBJ2-7 | TRBV19 | TGTGCCAGTAGTACCCGACAGGGTAGCTACGAGCAGTACTTC | CASSTRQGSYEQYF
- | TRBJ2-7 | TRBV5-1 | TGCGCCAGCTCGCCGAGCATAGAGGGCTACGAGCAGTACTTC | CASSPSIEGYEQYF
- | TRBJ1-2 | TRBV25-1 | TGTGCCAGCAGTTTTTTGGCGGAAGCTAACTATGGCTACACCTTC | CASSFLAEANYGYTF
TRBD1 | TRBJ2-7 | TRBV6-1 | TGTGCCAGCAGTGAAGGAGGGACAGGGTACTACGAGCAGTACTTC | CASSEGGTGYYEQYF